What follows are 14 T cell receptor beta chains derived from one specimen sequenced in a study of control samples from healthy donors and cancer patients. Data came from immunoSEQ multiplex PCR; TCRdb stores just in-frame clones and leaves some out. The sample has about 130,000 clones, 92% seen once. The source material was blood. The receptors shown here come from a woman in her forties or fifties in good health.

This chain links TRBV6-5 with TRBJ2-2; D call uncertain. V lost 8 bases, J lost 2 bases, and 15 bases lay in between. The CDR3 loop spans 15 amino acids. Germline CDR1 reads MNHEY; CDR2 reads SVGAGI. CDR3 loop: CASGSRQLNTGELFF. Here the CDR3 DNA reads TGTGCCAGCGGGTCCCGGCAATTAAACACCGGGGAGCTGTTTTTT.

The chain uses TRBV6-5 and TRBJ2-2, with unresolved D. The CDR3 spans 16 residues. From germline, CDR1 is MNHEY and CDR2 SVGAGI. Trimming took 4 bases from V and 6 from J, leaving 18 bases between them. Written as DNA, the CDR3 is TGTGCCAGCAGTTTAAGGGTGACGCTTGGACCCGGGGAGCTGTTTTTT. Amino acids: CASSLRVTLGPGELFF.

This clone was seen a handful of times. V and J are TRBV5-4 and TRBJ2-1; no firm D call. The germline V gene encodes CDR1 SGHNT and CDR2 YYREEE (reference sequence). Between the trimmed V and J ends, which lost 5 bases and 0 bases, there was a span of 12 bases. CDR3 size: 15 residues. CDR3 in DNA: TGTGCCAGCAGTATAGACAAAAACTCCTACAATGAGCAGTTCTTC. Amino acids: CASSIDKNSYNEQFF.

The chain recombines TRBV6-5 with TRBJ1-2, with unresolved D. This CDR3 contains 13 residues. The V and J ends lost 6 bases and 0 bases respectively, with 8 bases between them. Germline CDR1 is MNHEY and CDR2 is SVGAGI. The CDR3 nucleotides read TGTGCCAGCAGGGGCAGTCCTAACTATGGCTACACCTTC. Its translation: CASRGSPNYGYTF.

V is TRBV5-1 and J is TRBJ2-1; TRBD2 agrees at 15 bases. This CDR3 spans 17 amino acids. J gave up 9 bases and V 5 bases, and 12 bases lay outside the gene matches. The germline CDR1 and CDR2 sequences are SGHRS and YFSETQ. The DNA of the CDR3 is TGCGCCAGCAGTTCCGACAACGGACTAGCGGGAGGGGGTGAGCAGTTCTTC. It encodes CASSSDNGLAGGGEQFF. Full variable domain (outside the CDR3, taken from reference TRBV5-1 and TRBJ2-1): KAGVTQTPRYLIKTRGQQVTLSCSPISGHRSVSWYQQTPGQGLQFLFEYFSETQRNKGNFPGRFSGRQFSNSRSEMNVSTLELGDSALYLCASSSDNGLAGGGEQFFGPGTRLTVL.

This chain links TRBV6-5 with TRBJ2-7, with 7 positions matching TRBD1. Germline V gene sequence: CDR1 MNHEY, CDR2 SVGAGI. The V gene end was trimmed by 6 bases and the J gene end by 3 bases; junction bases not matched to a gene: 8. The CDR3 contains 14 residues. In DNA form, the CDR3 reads TGTGCCAGCAGCCAGAGGGACAGTGGCTACGAGCAGTACTTC. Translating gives CASSQRDSGYEQYF.

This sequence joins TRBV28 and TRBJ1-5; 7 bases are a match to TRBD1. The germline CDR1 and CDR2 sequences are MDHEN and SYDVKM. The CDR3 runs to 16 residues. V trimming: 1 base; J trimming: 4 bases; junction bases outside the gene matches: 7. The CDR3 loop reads CASSLLFRGGNQPQHF. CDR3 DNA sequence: TGTGCCAGCAGTTTATTATTCAGGGGGGGAAATCAGCCCCAGCATTTT.

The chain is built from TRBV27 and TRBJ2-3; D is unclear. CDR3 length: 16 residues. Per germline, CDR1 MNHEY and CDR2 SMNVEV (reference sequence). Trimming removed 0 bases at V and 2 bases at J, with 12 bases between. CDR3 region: CASSLSRLPFTDTQYF. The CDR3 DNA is TGTGCCAGCAGTTTATCTAGGCTACCGTTCACAGATACGCAGTATTTT.

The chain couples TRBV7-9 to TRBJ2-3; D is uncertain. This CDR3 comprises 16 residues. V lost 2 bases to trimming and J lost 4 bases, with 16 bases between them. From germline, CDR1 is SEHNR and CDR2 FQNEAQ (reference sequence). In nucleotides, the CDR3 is TGTGCCAGCAGCTTAATATCCTCTGGGGTTGCAGATACGCAGTATTTT. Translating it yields CASSLISSGVADTQYF. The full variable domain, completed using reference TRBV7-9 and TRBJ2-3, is DTGVSQNPRHKITKRGQNVTFRCDPISEHNRLYWYRQTLGQGPEFLTYFQNEAQLEKSRLLSDRFSAERPKGSFSTLEIQRTEQGDSAMYLCASSLISSGVADTQYFGPGTRLTVL.

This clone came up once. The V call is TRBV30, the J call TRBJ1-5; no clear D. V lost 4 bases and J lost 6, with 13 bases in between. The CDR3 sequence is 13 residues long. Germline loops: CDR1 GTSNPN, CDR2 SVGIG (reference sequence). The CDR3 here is CAWNEVWGQPQHF. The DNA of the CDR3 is TGTGCCTGGAATGAGGTATGGGGTCAGCCCCAGCATTTT.

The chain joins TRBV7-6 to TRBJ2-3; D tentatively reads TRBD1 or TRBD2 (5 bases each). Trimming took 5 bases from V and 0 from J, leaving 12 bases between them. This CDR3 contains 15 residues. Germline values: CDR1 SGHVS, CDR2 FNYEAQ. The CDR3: CASSQTEGSTDTQYF. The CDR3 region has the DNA TGTGCCAGCAGCCAAACCGAGGGGAGCACAGATACGCAGTATTTT.

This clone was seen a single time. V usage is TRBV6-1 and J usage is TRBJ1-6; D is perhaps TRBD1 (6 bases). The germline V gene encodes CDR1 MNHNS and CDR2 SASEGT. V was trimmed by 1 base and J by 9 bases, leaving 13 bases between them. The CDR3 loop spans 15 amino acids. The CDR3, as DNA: TGTGCCAGCAGTGAAGGTGGGGGGCGTCCTTCACCCCTCCACTTT. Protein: CASSEGGGRPSPLHF.

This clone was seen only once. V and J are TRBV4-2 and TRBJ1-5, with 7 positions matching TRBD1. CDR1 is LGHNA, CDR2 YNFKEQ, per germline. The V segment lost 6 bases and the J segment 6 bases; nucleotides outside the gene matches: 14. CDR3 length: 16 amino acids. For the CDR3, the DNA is TGTGCCAGCAGTCCAACAGGGGCCGTATCTTTTCAGCCCCAGCATTTT. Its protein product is CASSPTGAVSFQPQHF.

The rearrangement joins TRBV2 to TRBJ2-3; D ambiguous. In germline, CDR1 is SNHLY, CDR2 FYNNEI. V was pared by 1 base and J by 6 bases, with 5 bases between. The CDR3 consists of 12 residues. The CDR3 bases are TGTGCCAGCAGTGAAGTAGGTGATACGCAGTATTTT. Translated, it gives CASSEVGDTQYF.